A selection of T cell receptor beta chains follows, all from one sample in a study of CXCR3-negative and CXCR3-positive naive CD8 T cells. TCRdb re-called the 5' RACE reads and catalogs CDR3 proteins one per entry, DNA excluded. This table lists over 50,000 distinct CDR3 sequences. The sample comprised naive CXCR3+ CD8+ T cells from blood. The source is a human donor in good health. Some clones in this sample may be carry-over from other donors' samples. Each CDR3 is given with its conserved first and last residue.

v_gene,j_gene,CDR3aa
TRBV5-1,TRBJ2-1,CASSGGTGAANEQFF
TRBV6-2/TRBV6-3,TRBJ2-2,CASSTGTDNGELFF
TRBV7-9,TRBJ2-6,CASQAASSGANVLTF
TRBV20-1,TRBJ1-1,CSANWNTEAFF
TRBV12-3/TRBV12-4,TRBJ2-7,CASSLLGSSYEQYF
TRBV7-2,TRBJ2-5,CASSPSGVQETQYF
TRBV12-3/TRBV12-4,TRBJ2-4,CASSSSLYSTGGNIQYF
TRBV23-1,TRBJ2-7,CASSQSPGQGTYEQYF
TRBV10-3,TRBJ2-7,CAISEDGLAGPGEQYF
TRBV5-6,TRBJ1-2,CASSLEGRGYTF
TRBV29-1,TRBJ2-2,CSVEGAKGGLAGELFF
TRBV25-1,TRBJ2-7,CASIRNTGGASEQYF
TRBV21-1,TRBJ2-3,CASSVPGTGADTQYF
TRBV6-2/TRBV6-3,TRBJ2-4,CASSYGLAETLQYF
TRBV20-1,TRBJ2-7,CSAKTLGGPSYEQYF
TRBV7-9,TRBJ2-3,CASSLTPDTQYF
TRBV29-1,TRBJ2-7,CSAGHSSYEQYF